A single sample gave rise to the 28 T cell receptor beta chains below, sequenced in a study of Tregs in tolerant kidney transplant recipients. Libraries were prepared by immunoSEQ multiplex PCR; TCRdb keeps only in-frame clonotypes and omits some of them. Altogether fewer than 150,000 clones are present, roughly nine tenths being singletons, with the ten largest covering around 0.58%. The material sequenced was CD4+ T cells from blood. The receptors stem from a human donor in good health.

The chain joins TRBV5-1 to TRBJ2-1; TRBD2 matches at 9 bases. The CDR3 consists of 16 residues. V gave up 0 bases and J gave up 3 bases; unmatched junction bases: 4. Germline V gives CDR1 SGHRS, CDR2 YFSETQ. CDR3 loop: CASSLEASGVYNEQFF. CDR3 in DNA: TGCGCCAGCAGCTTGGAGGCTAGCGGGGTCTACAATGAGCAGTTCTTC.

V and J are TRBV6-5 and TRBJ2-1; D call uncertain. Germline V gives CDR1 MNHEY, CDR2 SVGAGI. The V end was cut by 6 bases, the J end by 4 bases, with 7 bases between. CDR3 length: 12 residues. The CDR3, as DNA: TGTGCCAGCAGCGACGGTTACAATGAGCAGTTCTTC. Protein: CASSDGYNEQFF.

The chain recombines TRBV6-5 with TRBJ1-5; D may be TRBD1 (6 bases). V lost 5 bases and J lost 12, with 17 bases in between. The germline V gene has CDR1 MNHEY and CDR2 SVGAGI. CDR3 length: 13 residues. CDR3 sequence reads: CASSRNEGEIQHF. The CDR3 DNA reads TGTGCCAGCAGTCGTAATGAGGGGGAGATCCAGCATTTT.

The V call is TRBV18, the J call TRBJ1-1; D perhaps matches TRBD1 (5 bases). Germline loops: CDR1 KGHSH, CDR2 LQKENI. Trimming stripped 3 bases from V and 3 bases from J, with 23 bases between. This CDR3 is 18 amino acids long. In nucleotides, the CDR3 is TGTGCCAGCTCACCCCCATGGACATTTAAGACGGGGGACACTGAAGCTTTCTTT. It encodes CASSPPWTFKTGDTEAFF.

The rearrangement joins TRBV27 to TRBJ1-3; the D gene is possibly TRBD1 (6 bases). This CDR3 has 16 amino acids. V dropped 6 bases and J dropped 0 bases, with 15 bases sitting between them. The germline gives CDR1 MNHEY, CDR2 SMNVEV (reference sequence). The CDR3 region is CASSLAGAGSGNTIYF. As DNA, the CDR3 is TGTGCCAGCAGCCTGGCAGGGGCCGGCTCTGGAAACACCATATATTTT.

About this clone: Germline and junction disagree at one end, which may indicate a read error. This chain links TRBV7-9 with TRBJ2-2; D is ambiguous. Germline assignment: CDR1 SEHNR and CDR2 FQNEAQ (reference sequence). This CDR3 comprises 13 residues. The CDR3 DNA is TGTGCCAGCAGCTTTATGGGGATCGGGCAGCTGTTTTTT. This encodes CASSFMGIGQLFF.

The chain employs TRBV29-1 and TRBJ2-1, with 10 bases matching TRBD2. V dropped 7 bases and J dropped 8; count of bases not matched to a gene: 11. The V gene's germline CDR1 is SQVTM and CDR2 ANQGSEA. The CDR3 is 14 amino acids. In nucleotides, the CDR3 is TGCAGCGCTGAGAGCGGGGGGGCCCGGGATGAGCAGTTCTTC. Translation: CSAESGGARDEQFF.

V usage is TRBV27 and J usage is TRBJ2-3, with TRBD2 matching over 10 bases. V lost 8 bases to trimming and J lost 6 bases; unmatched junction nucleotides: 2. From germline, CDR1 is MNHEY and CDR2 SMNVEV (reference sequence). The CDR3 spans 12 residues. This CDR3 is CASGSGRDTQYF. The CDR3 DNA follows: TGTGCCAGCGGTAGCGGGAGGGATACGCAGTATTTT.

The rearrangement uses TRBV2 and TRBJ1-2; no reliable D call. Per the germline V gene, CDR1 is SNHLY and CDR2 is FYNNEI. The V and J ends lost 11 bases and 2 bases respectively, with 12 bases between them. The CDR3 runs 12 residues. The CDR3 nucleotides are TGTGCCTCCCAAGGAGTGAACTATGGCTACACCTTC. Its protein is CASQGVNYGYTF.

This clone was picked up a small number of times. The J gene is TRBJ2-7, the V gene TRBV6-1, with D possibly TRBD2 on 6 matching bases. This CDR3 is built from 15 residues. With 1 base removed from V and 9 bases from J, the gap between germline ends came to 19 bases. Germline CDR1 reads MNHNS; CDR2 reads SASEGT. CDR3 loop: CASSEGWGDSLGQYF. CDR3 coding DNA: TGTGCCAGCAGTGAAGGTTGGGGGGACTCTTTGGGGCAGTACTTC.

This clone came up once. CDR3 sequence: CSGRLAGGTDTQYF. The CDR3 DNA sequence: TGCAGCGGCCGACTAGCGGGCGGCACAGATACGCAGTATTTT. The chain couples TRBV29-1 to TRBJ2-3; 10 bases are shared with TRBD2. From germline, CDR1 is SQVTM and CDR2 ANQGSEA. CDR3 length: 14 amino acids. The junction had 5 bases not matched to a gene; V was cut back by 7 bases and J by 1 base.

The chain combines TRBV5-5 with TRBJ2-7; D unclear. Per germline, CDR1 SGHKS and CDR2 YYEKEE (reference sequence). The V and J ends lost 0 bases and 6 bases respectively, with 13 bases between them. CDR3 length equals 14 residues. CDR3 sequence (DNA): TGTGCCAGCAGCTTGGTACCACTGCTGGGCGAGCAGTACTTC. As protein: CASSLVPLLGEQYF. Looking up the rest from reference TRBV5-5 and TRBJ2-7 gives the full variable domain: DAGVTQSPTHLIKTRGQQVTLRCSPISGHKSVSWYQQVLGQGPQFIFQYYEKEERGRGNFPDRFSARQFPNYSSELNVNALLLGDSALYLCASSLVPLLGEQYFGPGTRLTVT.

The chain joins TRBV5-5 to TRBJ1-4; TRBD1 aligns across 8 bases. Trimming cost V 0 bases and J 6 bases; bases outside gene matches: 7. The germline CDR1 and CDR2 sequences are SGHKS and YYEKEE (reference sequence). CDR3 length: 16 residues. CDR3 protein: CASSLGRTGWDEKLFF. In nucleotides, the CDR3 is TGTGCCAGCAGCTTGGGTCGGACAGGGTGGGATGAAAAACTGTTTTTT.

The V call is TRBV10-3, the J call TRBJ1-2, with TRBD1 matching over 7 bases. Germline V gene data show CDR1 as ENHRY and CDR2 as SYGVKD. This CDR3 comprises 14 residues. The V gene end was trimmed by 5 bases and the J gene end by 3 bases; junction bases not matched to a gene: 6. The CDR3: CAISQSDRDYGYTF. The CDR3 DNA follows: TGTGCCATCAGTCAGAGTGACAGGGACTATGGCTACACCTTC.

The genes are TRBV7-9 and TRBJ1-5; D ambiguous. CDR3 size: 18 residues. Germline assignment: CDR1 SEHNR and CDR2 FQNEAQ (reference sequence). V was cut by 4 bases and J by 0 bases, with 19 bases left in between. The CDR3 loop reads CASSSTLGKAYSNQPQHF. The DNA for the CDR3 is TGTGCCAGCAGCTCCACCCTGGGGAAGGCCTATAGCAATCAGCCCCAGCATTTT.

This clone was recorded once. The V and J genes are TRBV2 and TRBJ1-4; D is unclear. The CDR3 consists of 14 residues. Germline V gene lookup returns CDR1 SNHLY and CDR2 FYNNEI. V was pared by 7 bases and J by 7 bases, with 16 bases between. This CDR3 reads CASNPRRQGEKLFF. Written as DNA, the CDR3 is TGTGCCAGCAACCCCCGCCGGCAAGGTGAAAAACTGTTTTTT. Full variable domain (missing parts from reference TRBV2 and TRBJ1-4): EPEVTQTPSHQVTQMGQEVILRCVPISNHLYFYWYRQILGQKVEFLVSFYNNEISEKSEIFDDQFSVERPDGSNFTLKIRSTKLEDSAMYFCASNPRRQGEKLFFGSGTQLSVL.

This clone occurred once. This chain uses TRBV7-6 with TRBJ1-2; 7 positions agree with TRBD1. The germline V gene has CDR1 SGHVS and CDR2 FNYEAQ. V lost 5 bases and J lost 4; bases outside the gene matches: 10. This CDR3 is 15 amino acids long. This chain's CDR3 is CASSLAPTGSYGYTF. The CDR3 coding sequence is TGTGCCAGCAGCCTGGCCCCGACAGGGAGCTATGGCTACACCTTC.

This chain joins TRBV5-1 and TRBJ2-7, with D possibly TRBD1 on 5 matching bases. Germline V lookup: CDR1 SGHRS, CDR2 YFSETQ. V gave up 5 bases and J gave up 2 bases, with 5 bases separating them. The CDR3 sequence is 11 residues long. The CDR3 here is CASRGAYEQYF. The CDR3 bases are TGCGCCAGCAGAGGGGCCTACGAGCAGTACTTC.

Comment on this clone: This sample includes further DNA sequences coding for the same CDR3. The rearrangement links TRBV11-2 to TRBJ1-2, with a weak D call TRBD1 (5 bases). The CDR3 covers 14 residues. V lost 6 bases, J lost 6 bases, and 17 bases lay in between. CDR1 SGHAT and CDR2 FQNNGV come from the germline V gene. The CDR3 DNA reads as TGTGCCAGCAGTTTTGTGGCGGGGCTCGATGGCTACACCTTC. Its translation: CASSFVAGLDGYTF.

CDR3 region: CSVIGQGGKNTEAFF. CDR3 sequence (DNA): TGCAGCGTGATCGGGCAGGGAGGAAAGAACACTGAAGCTTTCTTT. This sequence joins TRBV29-1 and TRBJ1-1, with D possibly matching TRBD1 (5 bases). CDR3 size: 15 residues. Germline V gene data show CDR1 as SQVTM and CDR2 as ANQGSEA. V was trimmed by 6 bases and J by 1 base, leaving 18 bases between them.

On this clone: An end of the junction differs from the germline gene, which may be a read error. This chain uses TRBV7-7 with TRBJ2-5; 7 bases map to TRBD1. The CDR3 consists of 14 residues. CDR1 and CDR2 from the germline V gene are SSHAT and FNYEAQ (reference sequence). Written as DNA, the CDR3 is TGTGCTAGCAGCTTAGGACAGGCCAGAGAGACCCAGTACTTC. Its translation is CASSLGQARETQYF. The complete variable domain, with remaining parts taken from reference TRBV7-7 and TRBJ2-5, reads GAGVSQSPRYKVTKRGQDVTLRCDPISSHATLYWYQQALGQGPEFLTYFNYEAQPDKSGLPSDRFSAERPEGSISTLTIQRTEQRDSAMYRCASSLGQARETQYFGPGTRLLVL.

V and J are TRBV19 and TRBJ2-7; TRBD1 is a possible D gene (5 bases). Trimming took off 7 bases at V and 3 bases at J, with 16 bases between the two ends. This CDR3 is 14 amino acids long. The germline V gene has CDR1 LNHDA and CDR2 SQIVND (reference sequence). CDR3 sequence reads: CASKDSVGDYEQYF. The DNA for the CDR3 is TGTGCCAGTAAAGACAGTGTTGGGGACTACGAGCAGTACTTC.

V gene TRBV7-8 combines with J gene TRBJ1-2, with 9 bases lining up with TRBD1. J was trimmed by 4 bases and V by 5 bases; bases with no gene match: 8. CDR1 is SGHVS and CDR2 is FQNEAQ in the germline V gene. This CDR3 has 15 residues. CDR3 region: CASSAYRGRPYGYTF. CDR3 in DNA: TGTGCCAGCAGCGCCTACAGGGGGCGCCCCTATGGCTACACCTTC.

This clone was found once. The V gene is TRBV21-1, the J gene TRBJ2-3; TRBD2 is the table's D call, not checked against the DNA. TRBV21-1 counts as a pseudogene. The CDR3 is 16 amino acids. The CDR3 spells CASISGLAGVTDTQYF. CDR3 nucleotides: TGTGCCAGCATTTCGGGACTAGCGGGAGTTACAGATACGCAGTATTTT.

This chain joins TRBV4-1 and TRBJ1-4, with D possibly matching TRBD1 (5 bases). This CDR3 has 15 residues. Trimming pared 1 base from V and 8 bases from J, leaving 14 bases between. CDR1 is MGHRA, CDR2 YSYEKL, per germline. CDR3 DNA sequence: TGCGCCAGCAGCCAAGCCGGGACCGCGCAGGAAAAACTGTTTTTT. Its protein product is CASSQAGTAQEKLFF.

This clone was detected only once. V and J are TRBV5-1 and TRBJ2-3; 9 positions match TRBD2. The trim removed 5 bases at V and 0 bases at J, leaving 10 bases unmatched. The length of the CDR3 is 17 residues. Germline CDR1 SGHRS, CDR2 YFSETQ. The DNA of the CDR3 is TGCGCCAGCAGTAGCACGATTCTAGCGGGAAGCACAGATACGCAGTATTTT. Its translation is CASSSTILAGSTDTQYF.

This chain joins TRBV2 and TRBJ1-5; D call uncertain. The germline V gene has CDR1 SNHLY and CDR2 FYNNEI. This CDR3 has 15 residues. Between the trimmed V and J ends, which lost 3 bases and 0 bases, there was a span of 9 bases. CDR3 residues: CASSEDSYSNQPQHF. The CDR3 bases are TGTGCCAGCAGTGAGGACTCATATAGCAATCAGCCCCAGCATTTT.

The chain joins TRBV27 to TRBJ1-4; D unclear. The V gene lost 3 bases and the J gene lost 0 bases, with 8 bases spanning the gap. CDR1 and CDR2 from the germline V gene are MNHEY and SMNVEV (reference sequence). The CDR3 runs to 15 residues. This chain's CDR3 is CASSFRRATNEKLFF. The CDR3 DNA is TGTGCCAGCAGTTTTCGACGGGCAACTAATGAAAAACTGTTTTTT.